This T cell receptor beta chain was observed in a study of CD8 T cells in ankylosing spondylitis. The study's findings and limits: Blood from ankylosing spondylitis patients appeared to carry a characteristic roughly 8-variant TCR beta motif. Disease-linked clones had a CD8+ phenotype and relatively low frequency in peripheral blood.

The V end was cut by 1 base, the J end by 5 bases, with 12 bases between. The CDR3 contains 15 residues. As regards this clonotype: The target antigen is unknown.

In TCRdb, the 5' RACE reads were re-called with MiXCR into one record per CDR3 protein. The table has about 500,000 distinct CDR3 sequences, over 9.5% seen once. Specimen: blood, either unsorted or a sorted T cell fraction (not recorded which). The chain employs TRBV12-3 or TRBV12-4 and TRBJ2-1, with a weak D call TRBD2 (6 bases). This TCR was sampled from a male donor with ankylosing spondylitis. The CDR3, as DNA: TGTGCCAGCAGTTTAGGTACTGCGGGGAACAATGAGCAGTTCTTC. It specifies CASSLGTAGNNEQFF.